This record looks at one T cell receptor (beta chain) sequence and its context. What it recognizes is unknown. This entry belongs to a study of T cell responses to AZD1222 COVID-19 vaccine. On the study more broadly: Second doses were pooled across both intervals (about 4 or about 12 weeks).

Germline V lookup: CDR1 SGHTA, CDR2 FQGNSA. The CDR3 has 14 residues. Trimming pared 8 bases from V and 7 bases from J, leaving 19 bases between. Findings and caveats of the study: Elevations in Spike-specific TCR breadth and depth followed administration of two AZD1222 doses. Among the donors, most were white British and more were female, and clonal diversity was possibly underestimated.

Clones were sequenced by immunoSEQ multiplex PCR, and TCRdb holds only the in-frame ones, with some missing. The sample records around 150,000 clones, 85% to 95% being singletons. Sequencing used peripheral blood, obtained on day 0 of AZD1222 vaccination. This chain joins TRBV7-2 and TRBJ2-3, with D possibly TRBD1 on 6 matching bases. The source of this sequence is an adult in good health. CDR3 nucleotides: TGTGCCAGCTCAAGACCTCCAGGGACAAATACGCAGTATTTT. It encodes CASSRPPGTNTQYF.